A single sample gave rise to the 26 T cell receptor beta chains below, sequenced in a study of blood T cell repertoires in COVID-19. Data came from immunoSEQ multiplex PCR; TCRdb stores just in-frame clones and leaves some out. The data contain about 70,000 clones, 80% of them singletons. Sequencing input: peripheral blood. The receptors shown here come from an older man who had recovered from COVID-19.

This clone was seen only a few times. The chain employs TRBV5-6 and TRBJ2-7; 11 bases match TRBD1. Germline assignment: CDR1 SGHDT and CDR2 YYEEEE. With 4 bases clipped from V and 3 bases from J, the junction kept 0 bases outside the gene matches. The CDR3 covers 13 residues. The CDR3 bases are TGTGCCAGCAGCGGGACAGGGGGCTACGAGCAGTACTTC. This gives the protein CASSGTGGYEQYF. The full variable domain, its missing parts supplied by reference TRBV5-6 and TRBJ2-7, is DAGVTQSPTHLIKTRGQQVTLRCSPKSGHDTVSWYQQALGQGPQFIFQYYEEEERQRGNFPDRFSGHQFPNYSSELNVNALLLGDSALYLCASSGTGGYEQYFGPGTRLTVT.

With respect to this clone: Other DNA variants within this sample encode the same CDR3. The V call is TRBV19, the J call TRBJ2-7; 10 bases fit TRBD1. Per the germline V gene, CDR1 is LNHDA and CDR2 is SQIVND (reference sequence). Trimming at V came to 3 bases and at J to 2 bases, leaving 4 bases not matched to a gene. This CDR3 contains 15 residues. The CDR3 DNA reads TGTGCCAGTAGTATCCTTGGACAGGGGGCCTACGAGCAGTACTTC. It translates to CASSILGQGAYEQYF.

The CDR3 DNA follows: TGCGCCAGCAGCCAAGAATGGACAGGGTCTCTTCAGCCCCAGCATTTT. This translates into CASSQEWTGSLQPQHF. The V call is TRBV4-1, the J call TRBJ1-5; 8 nucleotides line up with TRBD1. CDR3 size: 16 residues. Germline CDR1 is MGHRA and CDR2 is YSYEKL. V lost 0 bases and J lost 6; bases outside the gene matches: 7.

This sequence joins TRBV12-5 and TRBJ2-1; TRBD1 matches 9 bases. CDR1 is LGHNT, CDR2 FRNRAP, per germline. The V gene end was trimmed by 4 bases and the J gene end by 4 bases; junction bases not matched to a gene: 2. The CDR3 runs to 14 residues. Here the CDR3 DNA reads TGTGCTAGTGGTTACGGGACAGGGTACAATGAGCAGTTCTTC. Amino acid sequence: CASGYGTGYNEQFF.

This sequence joins TRBV5-1 and TRBJ2-1; TRBD2 agrees at 13 bases. V lost 3 bases to trimming and J lost 9 bases; unmatched junction nucleotides: 12. The germline V gene has CDR1 SGHRS and CDR2 YFSETQ. The CDR3 extends over 17 amino acids. DNA for the CDR3: TGCGCCAGCAGCTCGGACCCACTAGCGGGGGGGCGCGGTGAGCAGTTCTTC. Translation gives CASSSDPLAGGRGEQFF. Full variable domain (outside the CDR3, taken from reference TRBV5-1 and TRBJ2-1): KAGVTQTPRYLIKTRGQQVTLSCSPISGHRSVSWYQQTPGQGLQFLFEYFSETQRNKGNFPGRFSGRQFSNSRSEMNVSTLELGDSALYLCASSSDPLAGGRGEQFFGPGTRLTVL.

The CDR3 DNA follows: TGTGCCAGCAGCACCCACAGGGATGGCTCTGGAAACACCATATATTTT. Amino acid sequence: CASSTHRDGSGNTIYF. This rearrangement joins TRBV11-3 to TRBJ1-3; a weak D match, TRBD1 (6 bases). V gave up 5 bases and J gave up 0 bases, with 14 bases separating them. The germline gives CDR1 SGHNT, CDR2 YENEEA. The CDR3 totals 16 residues. The whole variable domain, filled in from reference TRBV11-3 and TRBJ1-3, reads EAGVVQSPRYKIIEKKQPVAFWCNPISGHNTLYWYLQNLGQGPELLIRYENEEAVDDSQLPKDRFSAERLKGVDSTLKIQPAELGDSAVYLCASSTHRDGSGNTIYFGEGSWLTVV.

V is TRBV10-2 and J is TRBJ2-2; 13 positions agree with TRBD2. Trimming removed 7 bases from V and 3 bases from J; junction bases left unmatched: 2. The CDR3 is 15 amino acids. Germline V lookup: CDR1 WSHSY, CDR2 SAAADI. CDR3 nucleotide sequence: TGCGCCAGCACACTAGCGGGGGGGTACACCGGGGAGCTGTTTTTT. Protein product: CASTLAGGYTGELFF.

The chain employs TRBV4-1 and TRBJ2-7; TRBD2 might be the D (6 bases). V shed 5 bases and J shed 9 bases, with 11 bases lying between them. CDR1 and CDR2 from the germline V gene are MGHRA and YSYEKL. The CDR3 has 11 amino acids. The DNA for the CDR3 is TGCGCCAGCAGCAACTTGGAGGGGCAGTACTTC. Its protein product is CASSNLEGQYF.

The J gene is TRBJ2-1, the V gene TRBV5-4, with TRBD2 matching 8 bases. The V and J ends lost 0 bases and 10 bases, in that order; junction bases with no gene match: 9. This CDR3 has 15 residues. Per the germline V gene, CDR1 is SGHNT and CDR2 is YYREEE (reference sequence). CDR3: CASSLASGGAGEQFF. As DNA, the CDR3 is TGTGCCAGCAGCTTGGCATCCGGGGGGGCAGGGGAGCAGTTCTTC.

This clone was seen just once. This chain joins TRBV6-2 or TRBV6-3 and TRBJ1-5, with 7 bases aligning to TRBD1. CDR1 is MNHEY and CDR2 is SVGEGT in the germline V gene. The CDR3 spans 18 residues. Trimming at V came to 0 bases and at J to 6 bases, leaving 14 bases not matched to a gene. The CDR3 sequence: CASSYSTVDRGGRQPQHF. In nucleotides, the CDR3 is TGTGCCAGCAGTTACTCGACCGTAGACAGAGGGGGCCGTCAGCCCCAGCATTTT.

This chain links TRBV5-5 with TRBJ2-5; 8 nucleotides agree with TRBD2. V gave up 0 bases and J gave up 0 bases; unmatched junction bases: 4. Germline V lookup: CDR1 SGHKS, CDR2 YYEKEE (reference sequence). CDR3 length: 16 amino acids. CDR3 in amino acids: CASSLAGGDHQETQYF. Written as DNA, the CDR3 is TGTGCCAGCAGCTTGGCCGGGGGGGACCACCAAGAGACCCAGTACTTC.

The gene calls are TRBV30 and TRBJ2-5, with TRBD1 as a possible D gene (6 bases). CDR1 is GTSNPN, CDR2 SVGIG, per germline (reference sequence). Trimming stripped 3 bases from V and 2 bases from J, with 13 bases between. The CDR3 is made up of 14 amino acids. In nucleotides, the CDR3 is TGTGCCTGGAGGCCCCAGGGGCAGCAAGAGACCCAGTACTTC. Translation: CAWRPQGQQETQYF.

This clone was counted at least ten times. The J gene is TRBJ1-5, the V gene TRBV9; maybe TRBD1 (5 bases). V lost 0 bases and J 1 base, leaving 11 bases between the germline ends. This CDR3 is 16 amino acids long. In germline, CDR1 is SGDLS, CDR2 YYNGEE. Written as DNA, the CDR3 is TGTGCCAGCAGCGTAGACAGGATATACAGCAATCAGCCCCAGCATTTT. Translation: CASSVDRIYSNQPQHF. Supplemented by reference TRBV9 and TRBJ1-5, the full variable domain reads DSGVTQTPKHLITATGQRVTLRCSPRSGDLSVYWYQQSLDQGLQFLIQYYNGEERAKGNILERFSAQQFPDLHSELNLSSLELGDSALYFCASSVDRIYSNQPQHFGDGTRLSIL.

The CDR3: CASSLGQGVSEKLFF. The CDR3 coding sequence is TGTGCCAGCAGCTTGGGACAGGGTGTTAGTGAAAAACTGTTTTTT. This chain links TRBV5-5 with TRBJ1-4, with 7 bases that match TRBD1. Germline V gene sequence: CDR1 SGHKS, CDR2 YYEKEE (reference sequence). V was clipped by 0 bases and J by 7 bases; unmatched bases: 6. This CDR3 region has 15 residues.

This chain links TRBV9 with TRBJ2-7; TRBD2 might be the D (5 bases). This CDR3 spans 15 amino acids. The germline V gene has CDR1 SGDLS and CDR2 YYNGEE. Trimming pared 2 bases from V and 4 bases from J, leaving 16 bases between. The CDR3 here is CASSVSHAGPYEQYF. CDR3 DNA: TGTGCCAGCAGCGTGTCCCATGCGGGCCCTTACGAGCAGTACTTC.

The chain joins TRBV2 to TRBJ1-2; D is uncertain. Deletions cut 2 bases from V and 6 bases from J, with 10 bases between. The CDR3 sequence is 13 residues long. Germline lookup yields CDR1 SNHLY and CDR2 FYNNEI. CDR3 protein: CASSEFSENGYTF. The CDR3 nucleotides are TGTGCCAGCAGTGAATTTTCGGAGAATGGCTACACCTTC.

The gene calls are TRBV7-6 and TRBJ2-3, with D possibly being TRBD1 (6 bases). CDR3 size: 14 residues. V gave up 5 bases and J gave up 0 bases, with 9 bases separating them. Per the germline V gene, CDR1 is SGHVS and CDR2 is FNYEAQ. Here the CDR3 DNA reads TGTGCCAGCAGCCGAGGGGGAAGCACAGATACGCAGTATTTT. As protein: CASSRGGSTDTQYF.

The DNA for the CDR3 is TGTGCCAGCAGCCCCGGACTCCTAAAGAGCGAAAAACTGTTTTTT. This gives the protein CASSPGLLKSEKLFF. The chain links TRBV7-9 to TRBJ1-4; D gene ambiguous. V was pared by 5 bases and J by 8 bases, with 18 bases between. The germline V gene encodes CDR1 SEHNR and CDR2 FQNEAQ (reference sequence). This CDR3 has 15 amino acids. Full variable domain (remainder filled in from reference TRBV7-9 and TRBJ1-4): DTGVSQNPRHKITKRGQNVTFRCDPISEHNRLYWYRQTLGQGPEFLTYFQNEAQLEKSRLLSDRFSAERPKGSFSTLEIQRTEQGDSAMYLCASSPGLLKSEKLFFGSGTQLSVL.

The V and J genes are TRBV2 and TRBJ1-5, with TRBD1 identical over 8 bases. Germline CDR1 SNHLY, CDR2 FYNNEI. V dropped 3 bases and J dropped 10; count of bases not matched to a gene: 14. CDR3 size: 16 residues. The CDR3 region has the DNA TGTGCCAGCAGTGATTCCAGGGGGCGATGGTCGGGCCCCCAGCATTTT. This encodes CASSDSRGRWSGPQHF.

This clone turned up a few times. The rearrangement links TRBV18 to TRBJ1-2; TRBD1 matches at 10 bases. Germline CDR1 reads KGHSH; CDR2 reads LQKENI. V trimming: 3 bases; J trimming: 3 bases; junction bases outside the gene matches: 1. This CDR3 is 14 amino acids long. The CDR3 coding sequence is TGTGCCAGCTCACCCGGGACAGGGGACTATGGCTACACCTTC. As protein: CASSPGTGDYGYTF.

This chain joins TRBV3-1 (or the pseudogene TRBV3-2) and TRBJ2-7, with 15 bases lining up with TRBD2. The CDR3 has 14 amino acids. Germline CDR1 LGHDT, CDR2 YNNKEL (reference sequence). V lost 7 bases, J lost 7 bases, and 5 bases stayed unmatched. The CDR3 bases are TGTGCCAGCACTCAGGGGACTAGCGGGAGGGAGCAGTACTTC. This translates into CASTQGTSGREQYF.

The chain uses TRBV5-4 and TRBJ2-5; 7 positions agree with TRBD2. Germline loops: CDR1 SGHNT, CDR2 YYREEE (reference sequence). CDR3 length: 15 amino acids. V lost 5 bases to trimming and J lost 2 bases; unmatched junction nucleotides: 9. The CDR3 protein is CASSSRLAPQETQYF. CDR3 coding DNA: TGTGCCAGCAGTTCCCGACTAGCCCCACAAGAGACCCAGTACTTC.

This chain joins TRBV19 and TRBJ1-1; 9 nucleotides line up with TRBD1. Per the germline V gene, CDR1 is LNHDA and CDR2 is SQIVND (reference sequence). The CDR3 sequence is 17 residues long. Trimming removed 1 base from V and 1 base from J; junction bases left unmatched: 7. CDR3 in amino acids: CASSIGPGQGTNTEAFF. The DNA for the CDR3 is TGTGCCAGTAGTATAGGTCCGGGACAGGGCACGAACACTGAAGCTTTCTTT.

This clone was found a few times. V is TRBV6-5 and J is TRBJ2-7; 9 bases are a match to TRBD2. CDR1 and CDR2 from the germline V gene are MNHEY and SVGAGI. V shed 6 bases and J 2 bases; nucleotides not matched to a gene: 5. CDR3 length: 14 amino acids. The CDR3 DNA reads TGTGCCAGCAGGCTGACTAGCGGACCCTACGAGCAGTACTTC. This translates into CASRLTSGPYEQYF.

Points on this clone: At one boundary the junction diverges from the germline segment, which might be a read error. The rearrangement joins TRBV2 to TRBJ2-7, with D possibly TRBD2 on 6 matching bases. Germline loops: CDR1 SNHLY, CDR2 FYNNEI. This CDR3 has 12 amino acids. CDR3 in amino acids: CASSESGQGGHF. The CDR3 nucleotides read TGTGCCAGCAGTGAGTCCGGGCAGGGAGGTCACTTC. Full variable domain (missing parts from reference TRBV2 and TRBJ2-7): EPEVTQTPSHQVTQMGQEVILRCVPISNHLYFYWYRQILGQKVEFLVSFYNNEISEKSEIFDDQFSVERPDGSNFTLKIRSTKLEDSAMYFCASSESGQGGHFGPGTRLTVT.

The chain couples TRBV14 to TRBJ1-2; the D is unclear. This CDR3 comprises 15 residues. Per the germline V gene, CDR1 is SGHDN and CDR2 is FVKESK. V lost 5 bases, J lost 1 base, and 14 bases lay in between. The CDR3 sequence is CASSFGEAFNYGYTF. The CDR3 DNA sequence: TGTGCCAGCAGCTTTGGGGAGGCCTTTAACTATGGCTACACCTTC.